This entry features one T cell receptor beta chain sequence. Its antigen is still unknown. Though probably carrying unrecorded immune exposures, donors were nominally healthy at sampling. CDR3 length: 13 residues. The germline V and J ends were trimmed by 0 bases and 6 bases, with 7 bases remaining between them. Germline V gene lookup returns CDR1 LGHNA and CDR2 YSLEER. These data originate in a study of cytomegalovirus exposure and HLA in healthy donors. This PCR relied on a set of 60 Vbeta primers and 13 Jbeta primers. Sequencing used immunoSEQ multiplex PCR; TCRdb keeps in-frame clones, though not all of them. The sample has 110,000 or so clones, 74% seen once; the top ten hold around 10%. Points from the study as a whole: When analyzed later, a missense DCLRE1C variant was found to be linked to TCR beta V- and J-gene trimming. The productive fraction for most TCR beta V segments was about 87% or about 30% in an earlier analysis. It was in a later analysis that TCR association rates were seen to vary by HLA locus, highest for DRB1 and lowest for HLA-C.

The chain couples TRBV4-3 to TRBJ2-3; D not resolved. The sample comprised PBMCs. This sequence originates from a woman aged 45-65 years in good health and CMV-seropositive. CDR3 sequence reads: CASSQDIQDTQYF. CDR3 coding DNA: TGCGCCAGCAGCCAAGATATACAGGATACGCAGTATTTT.